This TCR beta chain was found in a study of circulating and synovial CD4+ cells in juvenile arthritis. Study-wide points: Some such blood samples were as oligoclonal as synovium. Compared with bulk blood, circulating pathogenic-like lymphocytes shared substantially more CDR3 sequences with synovial T cells. Shared-clonotype fractions with synovium likely underestimate full repertoire overlap.

The CDR3 has 14 amino acids. Germline CDR1 and CDR2: SNHLY and FYNNEI. V lost 4 bases to trimming and J lost 2 bases; unmatched junction nucleotides: 2. Only in-frame clones appear in the TCRdb table, and some are missing; sequencing was by immunoSEQ multiplex PCR. The sample has 25,000 to 35,000 clones; just over 90% are singletons. Comment on this clone: The antigen is undetermined.

The sequenced sample was CD4+ T cells from blood. The rearrangement links TRBV2 to TRBJ2-7; 10 nucleotides match TRBD1. This sequence was found in a human donor with juvenile idiopathic arthritis. CDR3 loop: CASSVGQGAYEQYF. DNA for the CDR3: TGTGCCAGCAGTGTCGGACAGGGGGCCTACGAGCAGTACTTC.